One sample yielded the 22 T cell receptor beta chains listed below, sequenced in a study of breast tumors, draining lymph nodes, adjacent tissues. One entry per CDR3 protein, called by TCRdb with MiXCR from the multiplex PCR reads. The sample has tens of thousands of distinct CDR3 sequences, roughly 29% seen once. Breast cancer patients provided tissue from their axillary draining lymph nodes. Sequencing input: axillary lymph node tissue. Receptors originate from a female donor with breast cancer. Some clones in this sample may be carry-over from other donors' samples.

This clonotype was found many times. The genes are TRBV6-1 and TRBJ1-2; 7 bases are a match to TRBD1. Germline values: CDR1 MNHNS, CDR2 SASEGT. This CDR3 region has 13 residues. The V and J ends lost 5 bases and 8 bases, in that order; junction bases with no gene match: 8. CDR3 coding DNA: TGTGCCAGCAGTTTCGACAGGGTCGACGGCTACACCTTC. It specifies CASSFDRVDGYTF.

The sample holds a few counts of this clonotype. A much larger clone sits a single nucleotide away, making a read error possible. This chain links TRBV13 with TRBJ2-5, with D hard to call. The ends were cut back, 5 bases at V and 7 bases at J, with 14 bases in the middle. The CDR3 extends over 13 amino acids. Germline V lookup: CDR1 PRHDT, CDR2 FYEKMQ (reference sequence). The CDR3 reads CASSDRTSRTQYF. The CDR3 DNA is TGTGCCAGCAGCGATCGCACATCGAGGACCCAGTACTTC.

V and J are TRBV9 and TRBJ2-7; D may be TRBD1 (6 bases). The CDR3 extends over 14 amino acids. The V gene lost 0 bases and the J gene lost 0 bases, with 7 bases spanning the gap. Germline CDR1 is SGDLS and CDR2 is YYNGEE. The DNA for the CDR3 is TGTGCCAGCAGCGTAGCGACAGGCTCCTACGAGCAGTACTTC. Protein sequence: CASSVATGSYEQYF.

This clonotype was seen a handful of times. With a much larger clone just one base away, this may be a read error. The chain couples TRBV6-2 or TRBV6-3 to TRBJ2-1; D might be TRBD2 (5 bases). The CDR3 extends over 15 amino acids. With 0 bases removed from V and 12 bases from J, the gap between germline ends came to 18 bases. From germline, CDR1 is MNHEY and CDR2 SVGEGT. CDR3: CASSYSSVSGDGQFF. The DNA for the CDR3 is TGTGCCAGCAGTTACTCGTCAGTGAGCGGAGATGGGCAGTTCTTC.

The rearrangement uses TRBV5-6 and TRBJ2-2, with TRBD2 identical over 14 bases. CDR1 is SGHDT and CDR2 is YYEEEE in the germline V gene. The CDR3 runs 17 residues. Trimming at V came to 4 bases and at J to 6 bases, leaving 8 bases not matched to a gene. The DNA for the CDR3 is TGTGCCAGCAGCACCCCGGGACTAGCGGGAGAGGCCGGGGAGCTGTTTTTT. Residues: CASSTPGLAGEAGELFF.

This clonotype was observed at least ten times. This chain joins TRBV7-2 and TRBJ2-4, with TRBD2 matching 8 bases. The ends lost 2 bases at V and 0 bases at J; junction bases unmatched: 3. Germline V lookup: CDR1 SGHTA, CDR2 FQGNSA. The CDR3 is 16 residues long. CDR3 DNA sequence: TGTGCCAGCAGCTTAACTCTAGCGGGAGCCAAAAACATTCAGTACTTC. It encodes CASSLTLAGAKNIQYF.

This clonotype has a count of ten or more. The chain employs TRBV20-1 and TRBJ2-7, with TRBD2 identical over 7 bases. The CDR3 extends over 15 amino acids. V lost 0 bases, J lost 3 bases, and 8 bases stayed unmatched. CDR1 DFQATT and CDR2 SNEGSKA come from the germline V gene (reference sequence). CDR3 amino acids: CSARDHRGSRYEQYF. The CDR3 coding sequence is TGCAGTGCTAGAGATCATCGCGGGAGCCGCTACGAGCAGTACTTC.

There are many counts of this clonotype. A much larger clone is a single base away; this may be a read error. The chain is built from TRBV5-6 and TRBJ1-2, with unresolved D. Looked up from germline, CDR1 is SGHDT and CDR2 is YYEEEE. V gave up 4 bases and J gave up 0 bases, with 19 bases separating them. The CDR3 is made up of 17 amino acids. CDR3 nucleotides: TGTGCCAGCAGCCCCGCCGGACCCGTCAGAGCTAACTATGGCTACACCTTC. Its translation is CASSPAGPVRANYGYTF.

The table lists this clonotype with a few counts. V usage is TRBV6-5 and J usage is TRBJ1-6; 8 nucleotides align to TRBD1. V was clipped by 6 bases and J by 6 bases; unmatched bases: 7. Per germline, CDR1 MNHEY and CDR2 SVGAGI. This CDR3 is 15 amino acids long. The CDR3 nucleotides are TGTGCCAGCAGGATTGGACAGGGCTTTAATTCACCCCTCCACTTT. Translated: CASRIGQGFNSPLHF.

The J gene is TRBJ1-1, the V gene TRBV28; D is possibly TRBD1 (5 bases). Germline-derived CDR1 and CDR2 are MDHEN and SYDVKM. V was trimmed by 2 bases and J by 8 bases, leaving 9 bases between them. The CDR3 spans 12 residues. CDR3 protein: CASSLLGAEAFF. The CDR3 coding sequence is TGTGCCAGCAGTTTACTTGGGGCGGAAGCTTTCTTT.

This clonotype was recorded at least ten times. This chain connects TRBV10-3 to TRBJ2-5; 12 positions agree with TRBD1. Germline V CDR1 and CDR2: ENHRY, SYGVKD. The CDR3 consists of 15 residues. V shed 6 bases and J 5 bases; nucleotides not matched to a gene: 7. The CDR3 sequence: CAIRAGTGGGETQYF. The CDR3 DNA sequence: TGTGCCATCAGAGCTGGGACAGGGGGCGGGGAGACCCAGTACTTC.

The chain is built from TRBV6-2 or TRBV6-3 and TRBJ2-1; TRBD2 matches at 11 bases. The germline CDR1 and CDR2 sequences are MNHEY and SVGEGT. CDR3 size: 17 residues. With 4 bases clipped from V and 5 bases from J, the junction kept 10 bases outside the gene matches. The CDR3, as DNA: TGTGCCAGCAGTTCCCCCAGGACTAGCGGGTCCAACAATGAGCAGTTCTTC. As protein: CASSSPRTSGSNNEQFF.

This clonotype came up many times. The genes are TRBV7-2 and TRBJ2-3; 15 nucleotides line up with TRBD2. The trim removed 1 base at V and 4 bases at J, leaving 0 bases unmatched. The germline CDR1 and CDR2 sequences are SGHTA and FQGNSA. This CDR3 is 16 amino acids long. The CDR3, as DNA: TGTGCCAGCAGCTTAGGGACTAGCGGGAGGGCAGATACGCAGTATTTT. Residues: CASSLGTSGRADTQYF.

This clonotype turned up a few times. CDR3 sequence: CASSPSSGRDEQFF. CDR3 bases: TGTGCCAGCTCACCATCGTCGGGGAGGGACGAGCAGTTCTTC. The chain has TRBV18 and TRBJ2-1; 7 bases match TRBD2. The J segment lost 10 bases and the V segment lost 2 bases, leaving 8 bases of the junction unmatched. Looked up from germline, CDR1 is KGHSH and CDR2 is LQKENI. This CDR3 is 14 amino acids long.

This clonotype has at least ten counts. The chain links TRBV7-2 to TRBJ2-1; TRBD2 matches at 12 bases. This CDR3 region has 13 residues. V shed 11 bases and J 6 bases; nucleotides not matched to a gene: 5. CDR1 SGHTA and CDR2 FQGNSA come from the germline V gene. The CDR3: CAEGLAGPNEQFF. The CDR3 DNA reads as TGTGCCGAAGGACTAGCGGGACCCAATGAGCAGTTCTTC.

The chain joins TRBV7-3 to TRBJ1-6, with TRBD1 identical over 9 bases. V was pared by 3 bases and J by 1 base, with 4 bases of the junction left unmatched. This CDR3 has 17 residues. Germline CDR1 SGHTA, CDR2 FQGTGA. This CDR3 reads CASSLMGQGSYNSPLHF. In nucleotides, the CDR3 is TGTGCCAGCAGCTTGATGGGACAGGGTTCCTATAATTCACCCCTCCACTTT.

This chain uses TRBV14 with TRBJ1-1; D is unclear. The V and J ends lost 3 bases and 4 bases respectively, with 9 bases between them. Germline assignment: CDR1 SGHDN and CDR2 FVKESK. The CDR3 length is 13 residues. The CDR3 sequence is CASSHSRGTEAFF. The CDR3 DNA is TGTGCCAGCAGCCACTCCCGGGGCACTGAAGCTTTCTTT.

This rearrangement joins TRBV7-9 to TRBJ1-6; no clear D gene. The CDR3 runs to 13 residues. Germline loops: CDR1 SEHNR, CDR2 FQNEAQ (reference sequence). The V and J ends lost 3 bases and 7 bases respectively, with 7 bases between them. CDR3 residues: CASSFHQNSPLHF. The DNA for the CDR3 is TGTGCCAGCAGCTTCCATCAGAATTCACCCCTCCACTTT.

This clonotype was observed many times. The genes are TRBV6-1 and TRBJ2-1, with 7 bases aligning to TRBD2. Germline CDR1 MNHNS, CDR2 SASEGT. CDR3 length: 14 residues. V dropped 6 bases and J dropped 7; count of bases not matched to a gene: 9. The CDR3 region has the DNA TGTGCCAGCAGATCCGGGGAGGGGCGGAATGAGCAGTTCTTC. Translating it yields CASRSGEGRNEQFF.

This rearrangement joins TRBV6-2 or TRBV6-3 to TRBJ2-3; D is unresolved. This CDR3 region has 15 residues. Trimming took 5 bases from V and 2 from J, leaving 14 bases between them. Looked up from germline, CDR1 is MNHEY and CDR2 is SVGEGT. Here the CDR3 reads CASSPLMGFTDTQYF. The CDR3 DNA reads as TGTGCCAGCAGTCCCCTCATGGGCTTCACAGATACGCAGTATTTT.

At least ten counts were recorded for this clonotype. This chain joins TRBV19 and TRBJ2-5; possibly TRBD2 for D (6 bases). This CDR3 contains 22 residues. V dropped 4 bases and J dropped 0 bases, with 33 bases sitting between them. CDR1 LNHDA and CDR2 SQIVND come from the germline V gene (reference sequence). CDR3 bases: TGTGCCAGTAGTAACGACCCGGGTCGGACGGGGGATTTCCGCTGGCACCAAGAGACCCAGTACTTC. Its translation is CASSNDPGRTGDFRWHQETQYF.

This clonotype was counted many times. The rearrangement uses TRBV20-1 and TRBJ1-2; the match to TRBD1 covers 7 bases. Germline values: CDR1 DFQATT, CDR2 SNEGSKA (reference sequence). The CDR3 runs to 16 residues. Unmatched junction bases numbered 16, after V lost 7 bases and J lost 2 bases. CDR3 amino acids: CSGKGQIDSKNYGYTF. The CDR3 DNA follows: TGCAGTGGAAAGGGACAGATCGATTCTAAGAACTATGGCTACACCTTC.